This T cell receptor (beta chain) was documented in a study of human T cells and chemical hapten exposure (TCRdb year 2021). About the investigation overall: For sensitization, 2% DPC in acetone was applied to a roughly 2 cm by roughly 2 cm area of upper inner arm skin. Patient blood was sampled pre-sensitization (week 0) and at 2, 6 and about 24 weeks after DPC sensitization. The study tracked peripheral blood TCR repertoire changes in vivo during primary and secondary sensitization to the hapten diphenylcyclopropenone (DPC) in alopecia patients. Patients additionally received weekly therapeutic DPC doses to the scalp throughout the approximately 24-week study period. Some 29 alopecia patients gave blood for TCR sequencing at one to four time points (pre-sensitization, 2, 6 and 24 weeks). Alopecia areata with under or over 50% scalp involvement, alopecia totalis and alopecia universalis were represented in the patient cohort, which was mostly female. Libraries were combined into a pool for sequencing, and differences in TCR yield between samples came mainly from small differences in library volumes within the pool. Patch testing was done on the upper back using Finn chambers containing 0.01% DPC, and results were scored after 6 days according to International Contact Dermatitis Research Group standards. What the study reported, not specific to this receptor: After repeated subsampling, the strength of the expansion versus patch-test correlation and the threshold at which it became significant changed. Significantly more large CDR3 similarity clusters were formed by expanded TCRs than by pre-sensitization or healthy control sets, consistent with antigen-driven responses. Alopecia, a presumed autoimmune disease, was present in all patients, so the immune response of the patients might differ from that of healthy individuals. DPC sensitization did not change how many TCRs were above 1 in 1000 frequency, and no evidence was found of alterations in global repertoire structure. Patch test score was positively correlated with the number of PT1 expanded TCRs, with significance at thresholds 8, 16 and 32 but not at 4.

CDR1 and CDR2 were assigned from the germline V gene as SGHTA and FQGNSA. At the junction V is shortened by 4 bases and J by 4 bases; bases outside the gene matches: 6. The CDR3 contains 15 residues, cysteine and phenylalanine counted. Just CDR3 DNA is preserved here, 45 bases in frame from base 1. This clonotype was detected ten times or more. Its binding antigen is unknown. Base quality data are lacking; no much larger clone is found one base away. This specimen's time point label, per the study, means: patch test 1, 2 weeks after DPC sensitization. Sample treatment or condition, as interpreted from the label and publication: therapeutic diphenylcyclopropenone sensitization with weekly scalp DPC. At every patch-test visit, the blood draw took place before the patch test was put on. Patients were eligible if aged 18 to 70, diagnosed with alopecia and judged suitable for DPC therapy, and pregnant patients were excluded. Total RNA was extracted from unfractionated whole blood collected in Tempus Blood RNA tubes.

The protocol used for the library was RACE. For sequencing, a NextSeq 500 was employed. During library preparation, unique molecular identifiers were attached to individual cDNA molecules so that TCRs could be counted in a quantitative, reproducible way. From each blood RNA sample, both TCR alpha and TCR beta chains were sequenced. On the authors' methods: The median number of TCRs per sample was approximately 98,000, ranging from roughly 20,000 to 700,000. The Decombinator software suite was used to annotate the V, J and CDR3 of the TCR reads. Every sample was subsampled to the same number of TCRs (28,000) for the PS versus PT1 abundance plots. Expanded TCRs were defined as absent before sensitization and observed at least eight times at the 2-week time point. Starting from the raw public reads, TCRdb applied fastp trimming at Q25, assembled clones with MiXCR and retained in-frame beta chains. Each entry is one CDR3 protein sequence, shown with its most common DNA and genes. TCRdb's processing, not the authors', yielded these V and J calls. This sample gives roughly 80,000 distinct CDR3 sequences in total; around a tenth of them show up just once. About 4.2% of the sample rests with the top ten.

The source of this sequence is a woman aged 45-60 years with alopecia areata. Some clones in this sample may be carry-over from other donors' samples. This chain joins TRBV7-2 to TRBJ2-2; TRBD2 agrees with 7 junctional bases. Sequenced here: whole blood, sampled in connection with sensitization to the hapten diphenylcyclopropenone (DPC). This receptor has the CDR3 CASSSAGVGTGELFF. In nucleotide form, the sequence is TGTGCCAGCAGCTCGGCGGGAGTTGGCACCGGGGAGCTGTTTTTT. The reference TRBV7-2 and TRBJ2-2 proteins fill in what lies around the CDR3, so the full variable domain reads GAGVSQSPSNKVTEKGKDVELRCDPISGHTALYWYRQSLGQGLEFLIYFQGNSAPDKSGLPSDRFSAERTGGSVSTLTIQRTQQEDSAVYLCASSSAGVGTGELFFGEGSRLTVL.